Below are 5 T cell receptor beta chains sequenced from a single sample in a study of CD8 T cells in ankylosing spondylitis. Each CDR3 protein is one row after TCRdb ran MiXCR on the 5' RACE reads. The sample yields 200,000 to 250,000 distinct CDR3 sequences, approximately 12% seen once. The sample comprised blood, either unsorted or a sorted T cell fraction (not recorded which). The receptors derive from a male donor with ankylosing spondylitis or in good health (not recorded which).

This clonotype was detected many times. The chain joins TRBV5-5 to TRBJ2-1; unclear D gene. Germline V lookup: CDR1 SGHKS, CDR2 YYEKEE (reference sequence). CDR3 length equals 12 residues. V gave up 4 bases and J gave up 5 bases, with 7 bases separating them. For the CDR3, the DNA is TGTGCCAGCAGCCCCCCGAACAATGAGCAGTTCTTC. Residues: CASSPPNNEQFF.

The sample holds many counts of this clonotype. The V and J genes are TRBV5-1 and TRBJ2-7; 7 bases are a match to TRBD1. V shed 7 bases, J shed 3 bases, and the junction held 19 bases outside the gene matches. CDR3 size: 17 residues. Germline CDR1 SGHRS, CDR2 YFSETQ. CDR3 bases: TGCGCCAGCGCCCGGGACAGATCCTTAGGTGGAGGCTACGAGCAGTACTTC. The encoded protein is CASARDRSLGGGYEQYF.

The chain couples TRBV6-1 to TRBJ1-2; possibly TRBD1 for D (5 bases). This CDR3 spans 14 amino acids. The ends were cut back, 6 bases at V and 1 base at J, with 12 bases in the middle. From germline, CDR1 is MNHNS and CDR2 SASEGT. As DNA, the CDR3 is TGTGCCAGCAGACGTCTGACAGTTAACTATGGCTACACCTTC. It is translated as CASRRLTVNYGYTF.

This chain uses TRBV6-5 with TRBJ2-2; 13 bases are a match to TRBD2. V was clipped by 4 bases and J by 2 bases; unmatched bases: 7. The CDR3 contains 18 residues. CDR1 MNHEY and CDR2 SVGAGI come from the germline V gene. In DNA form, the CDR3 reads TGTGCCAGCAGTTCCTCGGGACTAGCGGGAACCAACACCGGGGAGCTGTTTTTT. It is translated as CASSSSGLAGTNTGELFF.

CDR3 DNA: TGTGCCAGCAGCCCCTCCACATCCGGGGAGCTGTTTTTT. It translates to CASSPSTSGELFF. The chain has TRBV11-3 and TRBJ2-2; D not certain. CDR1 and CDR2 from the germline V gene are SGHNT and YENEEA. Trimming left V 5 bases short and J 6 bases short, with 10 bases between. The CDR3 spans 13 residues.